This TCR beta chain was identified during a study of response to subunit inactivated influenza vaccine. Whole-study results and caveats: Only a handful of new T cells, the authors suggested, are recruited with each seasonal influenza vaccination.

With respect to this clonotype: The antigen remains unidentified.

TCRdb processed the RT-PCR reads anew with MiXCR; each CDR3 protein has one entry. In the table there are about 500,000 distinct CDR3 sequences, approximately 7.2% of which are singletons. Source: PBMCs from blood, taken roughly 24 months after vaccination. The source of this sequence is a man between 45 and 75 years old who received an inactivated influenza vaccine.

CDR3 sequence: CASRKNSGTGELFF. The DNA of the CDR3 is TGTGCCAGCAGAAAAAACAGCGGGACCGGGGAGCTGTTTTTT. The rearrangement uses TRBV7-7 and TRBJ2-2; maybe TRBD2 (6 bases). V lost 6 bases, J lost 5 bases, and 13 bases lay in between. The CDR3 has 14 residues. Germline loops: CDR1 SSHAT, CDR2 FNYEAQ (reference sequence).